The subject of this entry is one T cell receptor beta chain. Its antigen remains unknown. This entry is derived from a study of shared clonotypes between healthy human individuals. Overall study context: Three CD4 naive, three CD4 memory, two CD8 naive and one CD8 memory plate were used per donor. Study observations and caveats: Donor scarcity curtailed the genetic and exposure-history diversity represented herein. Clonotypes which were not shared had lower generation probabilities than clonotypes that all four donors shared.

Using immunoSEQ multiplex PCR, the repertoire was profiled, and TCRdb retains in-frame clones only, with some absent. The table shows millions of clones, with approximately 93% occurring only once. Sequenced: naive CD4+ T cells from PBMCs. Subset described: CD45RA+ positively selected. This receptor was taken from a man aged 18 to 30 in good health. Some clones in this sample may be carry-over from other donors' samples.

CDR3 amino acids: CASSGAGASNQPQHF. The CDR3 DNA follows: TGTGCCAGCAGTGGGGCTGGGGCTAGCAATCAGCCCCAGCATTTT. The gene calls are TRBV6-1 and TRBJ1-5, with D maybe TRBD1 (5 bases). Trimming shortened V by 4 bases and J by 0 bases, and 10 bases separated the two germline ends. CDR1 and CDR2 from the germline V gene are MNHNS and SASEGT. The CDR3 is 15 residues long.